The rows below give T cell receptor beta chains drawn from one sample of a study of T cell responses to AZD1222 COVID-19 vaccine. Method: immunoSEQ multiplex PCR; TCRdb's copy keeps in-frame clones and lacks some. Here the sample spans around 150,000 clones, roughly 90% being singletons. The source was peripheral blood, collected 28 days after the second AZD1222 dose. These receptors were obtained from an adult who received the AZD1222 COVID-19 vaccine. Each CDR3 is given without its conserved first and last residue.

v_gene	j_gene	CDR3aa
TRBV5-1	TRBJ2-7	ASSFGDLRSEQY
TRBV27	TRBJ1-5	ASSPTRVDQPQH
TRBV30	TRBJ1-4	AWSLGPKGVF
TRBV28	TRBJ1-1	ASSLITGDREAF
TRBV11-3	TRBJ2-1	ASSFHIDGKSYNEQF
TRBV27	TRBJ2-7	ASSRGDIITYEQY
TRBV24-1	TRBJ2-1	ATSEFTSGRSDEQF
TRBV3-1/TRBV3-2	TRBJ1-2	ASSPSLRVGYT
TRBV10-3	TRBJ2-2	AIRAGFTTGELF
TRBV18	TRBJ2-7	ASHRGDISSYEQY
TRBV2	TRBJ2-7	ASNGGLAGTYEQY
TRBV5-1	TRBJ1-1	ASSLGPETF
TRBV29-1	TRBJ1-2	SVDNGGWGYT
TRBV25-1	TRBJ2-2	ASSRGANTGELF
TRBV7-2	TRBJ2-3	ASSLRDFTDTQY
TRBV5-5	TRBJ1-2	ASSVGNVGGYGYT